One sample yielded the 6 T cell receptor beta chains listed below, sequenced in a study of beta chain features in type 1 diabetes. These TCRs are of unknown antigen specificity. The entirety of the isolated RNA underwent reverse transcription, so expressed TCRB transcripts were sequenced. Using immunoSEQ multiplex PCR, the repertoire was profiled, and TCRdb retains in-frame clones only, with some absent. The sample shows 300,000 to 350,000 clones, 9.3% of them seen only once. Findings and limits, study-wide: Moderately but significantly shorter TCRB CDR3s were found in Type 1 diabetes patients in all four CD4+ subsets.

Sample: central memory CD4+ T cells from blood. These receptor sequences come from a man aged 25 to 40 with type 1 diabetes.

This clone has just a few counts. The gene calls are TRBV5-6 and TRBJ2-1; D is undetermined. This CDR3 has 16 amino acids. Deletions cut 4 bases from V and 0 bases from J, with 14 bases between. Germline CDR1 is SGHDT and CDR2 is YYEEEE. The CDR3 DNA reads as TGTGCCAGCAGCCGTTATGGGAAGAGCTCCTACAATGAGCAGTTCTTC. This sequence encodes CASSRYGKSSYNEQFF.

J is TRBJ2-7 and V is TRBV7-9; D unresolved. The germline CDR1 and CDR2 sequences are SEHNR and FQNEAQ (reference sequence). Trimming stripped 1 base from V and 5 bases from J, with 12 bases between. CDR3 size: 14 residues. CDR3 sequence reads: CASSLVPLRHEQYF. The CDR3 bases are TGTGCCAGCAGCTTAGTCCCACTTCGTCACGAGCAGTACTTC.

The rearrangement joins TRBV7-9 to TRBJ2-3; 7 bases map to TRBD2. Germline CDR1 SEHNR, CDR2 FQNEAQ (reference sequence). The CDR3 runs to 16 residues. V lost 5 bases to trimming and J lost 2 bases; unmatched junction nucleotides: 10. CDR3 DNA sequence: TGTGCCAGCAGCGCCGGACCTAGCGGCCCCACAGATACGCAGTATTTT. This codes for CASSAGPSGPTDTQYF.

This clone was counted only a few times. The chain recombines TRBV18 with TRBJ1-1; no reliable D call. The V and J ends lost 2 bases and 3 bases respectively, with 10 bases between them. Germline CDR1 KGHSH, CDR2 LQKENI. CDR3 length: 14 residues. The CDR3 loop is CASSPGEVDTEAFF. In DNA form, the CDR3 reads TGTGCCAGCTCACCAGGGGAAGTTGACACTGAAGCTTTCTTT. The variable domain in full, with the rest retrieved from reference TRBV18 and TRBJ1-1, is NAGVMQNPRHLVRRRGQEARLRCSPMKGHSHVYWYRQLPEEGLKFMVYLQKENIIDESGMPKERFSAEFPKEGPSILRIQQVVRGDSAAYFCASSPGEVDTEAFFGQGTRLTVV.

The rearrangement uses TRBV11-2 and TRBJ2-1; 12 nucleotides match TRBD2. The CDR3 length is 14 residues. J was trimmed by 10 bases and V by 3 bases; bases with no gene match: 4. Germline-derived CDR1 and CDR2 are SGHAT and FQNNGV. The CDR3: CASSFTSGGSEQFF. The CDR3 coding sequence is TGTGCCAGCAGCTTCACTAGCGGGGGGTCCGAGCAGTTCTTC.

The gene calls are TRBV4-3 and TRBJ2-1, with 11 bases identical to TRBD1. Germline loops: CDR1 LGHNA, CDR2 YSLEER. V lost 1 base, J lost 4 bases, and 3 bases stayed unmatched. The CDR3 sequence is 16 residues long. The CDR3 protein is CASSQGGTGGYNEQFF. In DNA form, the CDR3 reads TGCGCCAGCAGCCAAGGGGGGACAGGGGGTTACAATGAGCAGTTCTTC.